This is a list of T cell receptor beta chains from one sample in a study of blood T cells in healthy people across ages. TCRdb re-analysed the 5' RACE reads in MiXCR, keeping a single row per CDR3 protein. This table has roughly 1 million distinct CDR3 sequences, about 23% appearing once. These data were also reused for a study on T cells of mothers and their children.

Sequenced sample: blood. The source of these receptors is a girl aged 2 to 10 in good health. CDR3s include the opening cysteine and the closing phenylalanine or tryptophan. The D gene is left open where the match is weak. Only part of the rows carry a size: once, few, many, or a class if the clone is expanded.

clone size: NA
CDR3 length: 14
J gene: TRBJ1-2
D gene: NA
V gene: TRBV7-2
CDR3 protein: CASSLAPGLYGYTF
CDR3 DNA: TGTGCCAGCAGCTTAGCCCCGGGCCTCTATGGCTACACCTTC

clone size: NA
CDR3 length: 14
J gene: TRBJ2-3
D gene: NA
V gene: TRBV12-3/TRBV12-4
CDR3 protein: CASNLGAETDTQYF
CDR3 DNA: TGTGCCAGCAACCTGGGGGCAGAGACAGATACGCAGTATTTT

clone size: NA
CDR3 length: 12
J gene: TRBJ2-1
D gene: TRBD2
V gene: TRBV12-3/TRBV12-4
CDR3 protein: CASSFGGTTGFF
CDR3 DNA: TGTGCCAGCAGTTTCGGGGGGACCACCGGTTTCTTC

clone size: NA
CDR3 length: 16
J gene: TRBJ2-4
D gene: NA
V gene: TRBV3-1
CDR3 protein: CASSLLGDRHQNIQYF
CDR3 DNA: TGTGCCAGCAGCCTTCTAGGAGACCGTCATCAGAACATTCAGTACTTC

clone size: NA
CDR3 length: 13
J gene: TRBJ1-4
D gene: NA
V gene: TRBV29-1
CDR3 protein: CSVVTWPDEKLFF
CDR3 DNA: TGCAGCGTTGTAACTTGGCCGGATGAAAAACTGTTTTTT

clone size: NA
CDR3 length: 12
J gene: TRBJ2-1
D gene: NA
V gene: TRBV19
CDR3 protein: CASSIDVREQFF
CDR3 DNA: TGTGCCAGTAGTATAGATGTTAGGGAGCAGTTCTTC

clone size: NA
CDR3 length: 12
J gene: TRBJ1-3
D gene: NA
V gene: TRBV7-9
CDR3 protein: CASSYLNYTIYF
CDR3 DNA: TGTGCCAGCAGCTACCTGAATTACACCATATATTTT

clone size: few
CDR3 length: 16
J gene: TRBJ2-1
D gene: TRBD2
V gene: TRBV5-1
CDR3 protein: CASSLDSGSSYNEQFF
CDR3 DNA: TGCGCCAGCAGCTTGGATAGCGGGAGTTCCTACAATGAGCAGTTCTTC

clone size: once
CDR3 length: 14
J gene: TRBJ1-1
D gene: NA
V gene: TRBV12-3/TRBV12-4
CDR3 protein: CASSLNQLNTEAFF
CDR3 DNA: TGTGCCAGCAGCCTAAACCAGTTGAACACTGAAGCTTTCTTT

clone size: NA
CDR3 length: 16
J gene: TRBJ1-4
D gene: NA
V gene: TRBV9
CDR3 protein: CASSEGPRAGSEKLFF
CDR3 DNA: TGTGCCAGCAGCGAGGGCCCGAGGGCGGGGAGTGAAAAACTGTTTTTT

clone size: NA
CDR3 length: 12
J gene: TRBJ2-1
D gene: NA
V gene: TRBV20-1
CDR3 protein: CSASGPNNEQFF
CDR3 DNA: TGCAGTGCTAGCGGGCCGAACAATGAGCAGTTCTTC

clone size: few
CDR3 length: 14
J gene: TRBJ2-5
D gene: TRBD2
V gene: TRBV12-3/TRBV12-4
CDR3 protein: CASRATSGGTVGYF
CDR3 DNA: TGTGCCAGCAGAGCAACTAGCGGGGGCACAGTGGGGTACTTC

clone size: few
CDR3 length: 15
J gene: TRBJ2-2
D gene: NA
V gene: TRBV4-1
CDR3 protein: CASSQDGKGSGELFF
CDR3 DNA: TGCGCCAGCAGCCAAGATGGGAAGGGATCCGGGGAGCTGTTTTTT

clone size: NA
CDR3 length: 15
J gene: TRBJ2-1
D gene: NA
V gene: TRBV3-1
CDR3 protein: CASSQVLTGVNEQFF
CDR3 DNA: TGTGCCAGCAGCCAAGTCTTGACCGGGGTGAATGAGCAGTTCTTC

clone size: NA
CDR3 length: 11
J gene: TRBJ1-2
D gene: NA
V gene: TRBV29-1
CDR3 protein: CSVGEGGGYTF
CDR3 DNA: TGCAGCGTTGGGGAGGGTGGTGGCTACACCTTC

clone size: NA
CDR3 length: 13
J gene: TRBJ1-5
D gene: NA
V gene: TRBV12-3/TRBV12-4
CDR3 protein: CASKPSNDQPQHF
CDR3 DNA: TGTGCCAGCAAGCCCTCTAATGATCAGCCCCAGCATTTT

clone size: NA
CDR3 length: 15
J gene: TRBJ2-7
D gene: TRBD1
V gene: TRBV6-1
CDR3 protein: CASSGGQGGPYEQYF
CDR3 DNA: TGTGCCAGCAGTGGGGGACAGGGAGGTCCCTACGAGCAGTACTTC

clone size: NA
CDR3 length: 14
J gene: TRBJ1-2
D gene: TRBD1
V gene: TRBV6-1
CDR3 protein: CASRTETGANGYTF
CDR3 DNA: TGTGCCAGCAGGACTGAAACAGGGGCGAATGGTTACACCTTC

clone size: NA
CDR3 length: 15
J gene: TRBJ2-7
D gene: NA
V gene: TRBV4-1
CDR3 protein: CASSPVADSSYEQYF
CDR3 DNA: TGCGCCAGCAGCCCCGTAGCGGATTCCTCCTACGAGCAGTACTTC

clone size: NA
CDR3 length: 13
J gene: TRBJ2-5
D gene: NA
V gene: TRBV29-1
CDR3 protein: CSVEQVLLETQYF
CDR3 DNA: TGCAGCGTTGAACAGGTCTTGCTGGAGACCCAGTACTTC

clone size: NA
CDR3 length: 14
J gene: TRBJ2-4
D gene: TRBD1
V gene: TRBV12-3/TRBV12-4
CDR3 protein: CASSHRGLPDIQYF
CDR3 DNA: TGTGCCAGCAGTCACAGGGGGCTACCGGACATTCAGTACTTC

clone size: NA
CDR3 length: 16
J gene: TRBJ1-2
D gene: NA
V gene: TRBV3-1
CDR3 protein: CASSHNIQTGVYGYTF
CDR3 DNA: TGTGCCAGCAGCCACAACATACAAACCGGGGTGTATGGCTACACCTTC

clone size: few
CDR3 length: 12
J gene: TRBJ1-1
D gene: TRBD1
V gene: TRBV29-1
CDR3 protein: CSALTGGNEAFF
CDR3 DNA: TGCAGCGCCCTGACAGGGGGGAATGAAGCTTTCTTT

clone size: once
CDR3 length: 15
J gene: TRBJ2-7
D gene: NA
V gene: TRBV4-3
CDR3 protein: CASSLTQGTLYEQYF
CDR3 DNA: TGCGCCAGCAGCCTCACCCAGGGAACCCTATACGAGCAGTACTTC

clone size: few
CDR3 length: 13
J gene: TRBJ2-1
D gene: NA
V gene: TRBV10-3
CDR3 protein: CAISGVEGNEQFF
CDR3 DNA: TGTGCCATCAGTGGGGTCGAGGGAAATGAGCAGTTCTTC